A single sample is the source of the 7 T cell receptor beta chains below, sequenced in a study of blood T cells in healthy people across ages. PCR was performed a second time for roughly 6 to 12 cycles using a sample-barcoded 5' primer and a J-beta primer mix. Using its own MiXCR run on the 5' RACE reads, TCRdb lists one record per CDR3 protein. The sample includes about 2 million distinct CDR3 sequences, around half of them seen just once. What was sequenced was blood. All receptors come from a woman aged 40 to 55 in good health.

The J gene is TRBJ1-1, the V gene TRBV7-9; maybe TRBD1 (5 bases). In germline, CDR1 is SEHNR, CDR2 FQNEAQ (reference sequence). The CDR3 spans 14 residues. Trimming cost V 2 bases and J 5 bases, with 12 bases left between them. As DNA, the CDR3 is TGTGCCAGCAGCTTACAGGGTCAAAGGACTGAAGCTTTCTTT. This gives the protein CASSLQGQRTEAFF.

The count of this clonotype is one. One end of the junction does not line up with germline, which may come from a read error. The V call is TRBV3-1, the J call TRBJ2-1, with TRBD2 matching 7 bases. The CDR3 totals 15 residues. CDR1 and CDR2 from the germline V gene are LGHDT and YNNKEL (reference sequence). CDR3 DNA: TGTGCCAGCAGCCAAGTTGGGGGGGGGGTAAATGAACAGTTCTTC. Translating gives CASSQVGGGVNEQFF.

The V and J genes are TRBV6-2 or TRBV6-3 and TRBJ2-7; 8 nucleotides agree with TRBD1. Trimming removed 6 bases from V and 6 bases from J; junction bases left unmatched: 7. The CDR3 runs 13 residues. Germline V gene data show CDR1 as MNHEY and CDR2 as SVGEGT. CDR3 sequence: CASRADRVGEQYF. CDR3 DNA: TGTGCCAGCAGGGCGGACAGGGTTGGCGAGCAGTACTTC.

CDR3 nucleotides: TGCAGCGTTGAAACGGGGGCAGGGTGGGACAACACAGATACGCAGTATTTT. This translates into CSVETGAGWDNTDTQYF. This chain uses TRBV29-1 with TRBJ2-3; either TRBD1 or TRBD2 may supply D (6 bases each). Germline CDR1 is SQVTM and CDR2 is ANQGSEA. V shed 2 bases and J shed 2 bases, with 20 bases lying between them. The CDR3 loop spans 17 amino acids.

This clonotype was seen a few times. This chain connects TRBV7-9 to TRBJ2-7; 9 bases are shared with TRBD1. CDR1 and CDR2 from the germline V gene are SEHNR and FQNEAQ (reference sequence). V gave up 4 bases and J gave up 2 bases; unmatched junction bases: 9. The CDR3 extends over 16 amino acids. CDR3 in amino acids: CASSSITRQGAYEQYF. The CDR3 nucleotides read TGTGCCAGCAGCTCGATAACCCGACAGGGGGCCTACGAGCAGTACTTC.

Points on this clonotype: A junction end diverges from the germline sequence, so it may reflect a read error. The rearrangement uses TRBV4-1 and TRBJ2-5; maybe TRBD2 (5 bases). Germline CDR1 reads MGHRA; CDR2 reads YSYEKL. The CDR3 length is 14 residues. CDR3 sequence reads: CASSQGIGSETQYF. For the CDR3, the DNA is TGCGCCAGCAGCCAAGGCATAGGGAGCGAGACCCAATACTTC.

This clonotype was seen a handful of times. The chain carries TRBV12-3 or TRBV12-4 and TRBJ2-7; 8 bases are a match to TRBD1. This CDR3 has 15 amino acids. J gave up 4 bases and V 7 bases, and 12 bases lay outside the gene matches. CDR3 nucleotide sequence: TGTGCCAGCATGTTATCCGGGACAGGAGGATACGAGCAGTACTTC. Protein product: CASMLSGTGGYEQYF.